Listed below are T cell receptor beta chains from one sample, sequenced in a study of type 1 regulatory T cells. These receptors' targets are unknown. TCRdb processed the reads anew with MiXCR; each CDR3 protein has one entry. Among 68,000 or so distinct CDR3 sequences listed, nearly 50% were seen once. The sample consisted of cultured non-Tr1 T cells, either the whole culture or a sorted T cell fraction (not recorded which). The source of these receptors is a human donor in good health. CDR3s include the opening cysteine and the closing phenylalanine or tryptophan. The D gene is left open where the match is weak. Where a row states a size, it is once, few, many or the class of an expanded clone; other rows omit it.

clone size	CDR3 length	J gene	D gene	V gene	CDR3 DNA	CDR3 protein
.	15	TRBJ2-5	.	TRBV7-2	TGTGCCAGCAGCTTAGATCCGAGCCTCCAAGAGACCCAGTACTTC	CASSLDPSLQETQYF
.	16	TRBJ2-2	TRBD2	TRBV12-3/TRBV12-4	TGTGCCAGCAGTTTGAGAGCGGGGGGGCATCCCGGGGAGCTGTTTTTT	CASSLRAGGHPGELFF
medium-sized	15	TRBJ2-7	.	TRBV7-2	TGTGCCAGCAGCCAACCCGGGCAGGGCCCCTACGAGCAGTACTTC	CASSQPGQGPYEQYF
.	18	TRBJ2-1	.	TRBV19	TGTGCCAGTAGTATTAATTTCGCTAGCATAAGCTCCTACAGTGAGCAGTTCTTC	CASSINFASISSYSEQFF
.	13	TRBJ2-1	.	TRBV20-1	TGCAGTGCTAGCCCCCCCTCGGGAGCGGTGGGGTTCTTC	CSASPPSGAVGFF
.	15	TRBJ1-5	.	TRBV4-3	TGCGCCAGCAGCCAAGTCGGGGGTGGCAATCAGCCCCAGCATTTT	CASSQVGGGNQPQHF
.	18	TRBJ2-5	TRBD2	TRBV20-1	TGCAGTGCTAGTCCACTAGCGGGGGTCCGGTGGTACGAAGAGACCCAGTACTTC	CSASPLAGVRWYEETQYF
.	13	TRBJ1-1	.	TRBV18	TGTGCCAGCTCACCACCTTCGGGAACTGAAGCTTTCTTT	CASSPPSGTEAFF
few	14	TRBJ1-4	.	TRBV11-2	TGTGCCAGCAGCTTAGGAGGGCAGCATGAAAAACTGTTTTTT	CASSLGGQHEKLFF
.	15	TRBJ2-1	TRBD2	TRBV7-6	TGTGCCAGCAGCTTACGGACTAGCGGGGTGAATGAGCAGTTCTTC	CASSLRTSGVNEQFF
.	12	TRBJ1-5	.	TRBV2	TGTGCCAGCAGCGACCCCAATCAGCCCCAGCATTTT	CASSDPNQPQHF
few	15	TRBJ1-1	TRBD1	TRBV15	TGTGCCACCAGCAGACTAGACAGGGAATGGGCTGAAGCTTTCTTT	CATSRLDREWAEAFF
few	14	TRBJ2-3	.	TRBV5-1	TGCGCCAGCAACGAACGGGGATACACAGATACGCAGTATTTT	CASNERGYTDTQYF
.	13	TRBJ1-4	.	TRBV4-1	TGCGCCAGCAGCCGACAGATGAATGAAAAACTGTTTTTT	CASSRQMNEKLFF
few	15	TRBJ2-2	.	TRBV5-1	TGCGCCAGCAGCTTGGGCCTACAGGGTACCGGGGAGCTGTTTTTT	CASSLGLQGTGELFF
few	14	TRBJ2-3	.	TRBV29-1	TGCAGCGTTGTATTCCGAGCTAGCACAGATACGCAGTATTTT	CSVVFRASTDTQYF
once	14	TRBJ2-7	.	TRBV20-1	TGCAGTGCTAGAGATATCCGGGGGGCTTACGAGCAGTACTTC	CSARDIRGAYEQYF
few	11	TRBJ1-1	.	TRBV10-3	TGTGCCATCCGCGCTTCCACTGAAGCTTTCTTT	CAIRASTEAFF
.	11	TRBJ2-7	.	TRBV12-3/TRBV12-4	TGTGCCAGCAGTTTGTCCAGCCAGGAGTACTTC	CASSLSSQEYF
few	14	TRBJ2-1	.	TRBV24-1	TGTGCCACCAGTGATTTGGACACCCACAATGAGCAGTTCTTC	CATSDLDTHNEQFF
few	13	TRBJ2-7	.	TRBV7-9	TGTGCCAGCAGCCCCCGGACTGTCCTGGAGCAGTACTTC	CASSPRTVLEQYF
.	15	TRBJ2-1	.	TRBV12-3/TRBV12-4	TGTGCCAGCAGTTGGAAGGGAATCTCCTACAATGAGCAGTTCTTC	CASSWKGISYNEQFF
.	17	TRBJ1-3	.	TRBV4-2	TGTGCCAGCAGCCAAGTAATTGGGAGTCTCCCAGGAAACACCATATATTTT	CASSQVIGSLPGNTIYF
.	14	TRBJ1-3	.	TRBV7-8	TGTGCCAGCAGCTTGAGAGGGGTAGGAAACACCATATATTTT	CASSLRGVGNTIYF
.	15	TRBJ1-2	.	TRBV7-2	TGTGCCAGCAGCCTAGAGACAGACACTAACTATGGCTACACCTTC	CASSLETDTNYGYTF
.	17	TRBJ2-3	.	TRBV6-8	TGTGCCAGCCGAAGAATGGGGGGACCTAAAAGCACAGATACGCAGTATTTT	CASRRMGGPKSTDTQYF